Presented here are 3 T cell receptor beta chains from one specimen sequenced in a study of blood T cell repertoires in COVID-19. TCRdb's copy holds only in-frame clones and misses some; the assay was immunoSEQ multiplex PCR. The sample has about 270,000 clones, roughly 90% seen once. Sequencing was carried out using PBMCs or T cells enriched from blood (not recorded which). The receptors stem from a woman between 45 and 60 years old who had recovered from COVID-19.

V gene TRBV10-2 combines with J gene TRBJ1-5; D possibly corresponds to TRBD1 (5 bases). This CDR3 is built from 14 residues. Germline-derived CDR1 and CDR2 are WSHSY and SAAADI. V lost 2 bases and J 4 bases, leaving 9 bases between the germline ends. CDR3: CASSEVGGNQPQHF. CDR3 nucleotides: TGCGCCAGCAGTGAGGTTGGGGGGAATCAGCCCCAGCATTTT.

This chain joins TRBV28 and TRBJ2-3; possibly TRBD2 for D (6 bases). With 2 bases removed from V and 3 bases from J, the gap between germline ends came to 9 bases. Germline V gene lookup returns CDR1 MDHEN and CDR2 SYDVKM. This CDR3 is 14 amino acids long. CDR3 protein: CASSLSSGTDTQYF. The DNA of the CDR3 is TGTGCCAGCAGTTTAAGTAGCGGAACAGATACGCAGTATTTT.

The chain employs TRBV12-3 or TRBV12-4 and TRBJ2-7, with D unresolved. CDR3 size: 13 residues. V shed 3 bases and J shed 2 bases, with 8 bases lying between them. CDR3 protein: CASSLSRTYEQYF. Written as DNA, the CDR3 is TGTGCCAGCAGTTTGTCGCGGACCTACGAGCAGTACTTC.